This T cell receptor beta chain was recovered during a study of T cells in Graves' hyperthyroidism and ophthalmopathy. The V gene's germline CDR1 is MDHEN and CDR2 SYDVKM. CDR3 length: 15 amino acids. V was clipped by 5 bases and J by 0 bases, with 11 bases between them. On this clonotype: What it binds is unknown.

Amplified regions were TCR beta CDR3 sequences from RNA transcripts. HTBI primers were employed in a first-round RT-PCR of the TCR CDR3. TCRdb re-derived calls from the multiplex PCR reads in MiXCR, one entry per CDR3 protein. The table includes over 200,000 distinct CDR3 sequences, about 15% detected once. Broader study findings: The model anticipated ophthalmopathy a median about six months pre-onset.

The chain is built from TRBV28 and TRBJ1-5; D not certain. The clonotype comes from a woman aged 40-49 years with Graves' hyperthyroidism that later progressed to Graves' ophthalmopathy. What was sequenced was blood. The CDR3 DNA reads TGTGCCAGCAGTCTATTCCCCGATAGCAATCAGCCCCAGCATTTT. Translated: CASSLFPDSNQPQHF.